This TCR beta chain was captured in a study of shared T cell receptors in the human thymus. Trimming took 2 bases from V and 0 from J; bases not matched to a gene: 9. The CDR3 extends over 17 amino acids. The germline V gene has CDR1 SNHLY and CDR2 FYNNEI. This table comes from immunoSEQ multiplex PCR, and its TCRdb copy is limited to in-frame clones, with some not included. The sample carries around 730,000 clones, 80% to 90% recorded once. The same specimen was also included in a second study, on human thymus T cells. That work adds: Corrective surgery for congenital heart defects was being performed on the healthy Finnish infants who served as donors. Surgeons resected thymus tissue during corrective heart surgery. Thymic and blood repertoires seemed to favor certain V and J genes. Thymic repertoires overlap heavily among unrelated individuals, related research has reported.

The source is a girl less than two years old with a congenital heart defect. The sequencing sample was made of thymocytes. The gene calls are TRBV2 and TRBJ1-1; 7 nucleotides match TRBD1. The CDR3: CASSESSRQGVNTEAFF. Written as DNA, the CDR3 is TGTGCCAGCAGTGAATCTTCGAGACAGGGCGTGAACACTGAAGCTTTCTTT.